The 27 T cell receptor beta chains listed next were all sequenced from one sample in a study of cytomegalovirus exposure and HLA in healthy donors. 13 Jbeta primers and 60 Vbeta primers were used for the PCR. The data were produced by immunoSEQ multiplex PCR, yet TCRdb's version contains in-frame clones alone and is incomplete. The table records 180,000 or so clones, about 77% of them present only once. Sequences were obtained from PBMCs. Every receptor here comes from a female donor in good health and CMV-seronegative.

The CDR3 region has the DNA TGTGCCAGCAGGGTCGGGACAGGGGTTACAGATACGCAGTATTTT. Translated, it gives CASRVGTGVTDTQYF. The V and J genes are TRBV25-1 and TRBJ2-3; 10 nucleotides line up with TRBD1. J lost 3 bases, V lost 6 bases, and 6 bases had no gene match. This CDR3 region has 15 residues. CDR1 and CDR2 from the germline V gene are MGHDK and SYGVNS.

This clone appeared a few times. The chain couples TRBV6-5 to TRBJ1-2; 7 nucleotides agree with TRBD1. In germline, CDR1 is MNHEY, CDR2 SVGAGI. This CDR3 is 15 amino acids long. J lost 2 bases, V lost 0 bases, and 3 bases had no gene match. CDR3 sequence (DNA): TGTGCCAGCAGTTACTCGACAGGGACGAACTATGGCTACACCTTC. Encoded protein: CASSYSTGTNYGYTF.

The chain couples TRBV6-5 to TRBJ2-2; D may be TRBD2 (5 bases). The length of the CDR3 is 15 residues. Germline assignment: CDR1 MNHEY and CDR2 SVGAGI. V was clipped by 2 bases and J by 0 bases, with 7 bases between them. The CDR3 protein is CASSYGGPNTGELFF. The CDR3 DNA reads as TGTGCCAGCAGTTACGGCGGGCCGAACACCGGGGAGCTGTTTTTT.

The chain links TRBV27 to TRBJ2-5, with 8 bases matching TRBD1. The CDR3 loop spans 15 amino acids. J was trimmed by 2 bases and V by 3 bases; bases with no gene match: 5. CDR1 is MNHEY, CDR2 SMNVEV, per germline (reference sequence). The CDR3 region has the DNA TGTGCCAGCAGTTTGAGGACAGGGAGACAAGAGACCCAGTACTTC. Its translation: CASSLRTGRQETQYF.

This clone was detected a few times. The V and J genes are TRBV5-1 and TRBJ2-1; the match to TRBD2 covers 11 bases. CDR1 is SGHRS, CDR2 YFSETQ, per germline. The CDR3 has 13 amino acids. The V segment lost 4 bases and the J segment 10 bases; nucleotides outside the gene matches: 4. The CDR3 bases are TGCGCCAGCAGCATTAGGACTAGCGGGGAGCAGTTCTTC. As protein: CASSIRTSGEQFF.

This clone was seen more than once but under ten times. This chain joins TRBV19 and TRBJ1-2, with TRBD1 matching 8 bases. The germline CDR1 and CDR2 sequences are LNHDA and SQIVND (reference sequence). The CDR3 length is 17 residues. V was pared by 4 bases and J by 6 bases, with 16 bases of the junction left unmatched. The DNA for the CDR3 is TGTGCCAGTAGTACCTTAACAGGGGGAAAAAGGGTGAATGGCTACACCTTC. Translated: CASSTLTGGKRVNGYTF.

V is TRBV5-1 and J is TRBJ1-6; D is unresolved. Trimming pared 4 bases from V and 7 bases from J, leaving 9 bases between. Germline loops: CDR1 SGHRS, CDR2 YFSETQ. This CDR3 is built from 13 residues. The CDR3 DNA follows: TGCGCCAGCAGCCCCTCCGAGAATTCACCCCTCCACTTT. Amino acids: CASSPSENSPLHF. The variable domain in full, with the rest retrieved from reference TRBV5-1 and TRBJ1-6, is KAGVTQTPRYLIKTRGQQVTLSCSPISGHRSVSWYQQTPGQGLQFLFEYFSETQRNKGNFPGRFSGRQFSNSRSEMNVSTLELGDSALYLCASSPSENSPLHFGNGTRLTVT.

The chain couples TRBV7-3 to TRBJ2-2, with D possibly being TRBD1 (6 bases). Trimming took off 5 bases at V and 2 bases at J, with 15 bases between the two ends. This CDR3 spans 16 amino acids. Germline V gene sequence: CDR1 SGHTA, CDR2 FQGTGA. The CDR3 DNA reads as TGTGCCAGCAGCCTCCACGTGGGGGCTAACACCGGGGAGCTGTTTTTT. Translating it yields CASSLHVGANTGELFF.

This chain connects TRBV2 to TRBJ2-5; tentative D call: TRBD2 (5 bases). Near its end, the DNA agrees better with TRBJ2-7, so the J call may be wrong. CDR3 length equals 13 residues. CDR1 SNHLY and CDR2 FYNNEI come from the germline V gene. CDR3: CASEGFSSYEQYF. Written as DNA, the CDR3 is TGTGCCAGCGAGGGATTTAGCTCCTACGAGCAGTACTTC.

The V call is TRBV18, the J call TRBJ2-7; TRBD1 might be the D (5 bases). Germline CDR1 is KGHSH and CDR2 is LQKENI. The CDR3 runs to 14 residues. V lost 4 bases and J 3 bases, leaving 13 bases between the germline ends. The CDR3 DNA sequence: TGTGCCAGCTCACTAGGACATTCCGACTACGAGCAGTACTTC. Amino acid sequence: CASSLGHSDYEQYF.

This clone was seen more than once but under ten times. This chain joins TRBV2 and TRBJ2-3; 10 nucleotides line up with TRBD2. After removal of 3 bases from V and 10 bases from J, the junction contained 7 bases not matched to a gene. The CDR3 consists of 14 residues. Germline V gene lookup returns CDR1 SNHLY and CDR2 FYNNEI. The CDR3 DNA reads TGTGCCAGCAGTGAGAGGGGACTAGCGATTCCGCAGTATTTT. Protein: CASSERGLAIPQYF.

The V gene is TRBV4-3, the J gene TRBJ2-7; 8 bases match TRBD2. The CDR3 consists of 14 residues. The ends lost 1 base at V and 7 bases at J; junction bases unmatched: 6. The V gene's germline CDR1 is LGHNA and CDR2 YSLEER. CDR3 in amino acids: CASSQVRGAREQYF. The CDR3 bases are TGCGCCAGCAGCCAAGTGCGGGGGGCGCGGGAGCAGTACTTC.

The CDR3 loop is CAIPDRSKNIQYF. CDR3 coding DNA: TGTGCCATCCCGGACAGGAGCAAAAACATTCAGTACTTC. The chain links TRBV6-1 to TRBJ2-4; TRBD1 matches 7 bases. Germline V gene sequence: CDR1 MNHNS, CDR2 SASEGT. The CDR3 extends over 13 amino acids. Trimming took 10 bases from V and 3 from J; bases not matched to a gene: 6.

By share of the sample, this clone is medium-sized. This chain joins TRBV6-1 and TRBJ2-7; D may be TRBD1 (7 bases). There are 15 residues in the CDR3. Trimming left V 3 bases short and J 4 bases short, with 16 bases between. Germline V CDR1 and CDR2: MNHNS, SASEGT. The CDR3 reads CASSERDSGSYEQYF. The DNA of the CDR3 is TGTGCCAGCAGTGAGCGGGACAGCGGAAGTTACGAGCAGTACTTC.

The chain couples TRBV7-3 to TRBJ1-1, with TRBD1 matching over 7 bases. CDR3 length equals 17 residues. V shed 5 bases, J shed 4 bases, and the junction held 16 bases outside the gene matches. Germline CDR1 and CDR2: SGHTA and FQGTGA. The CDR3 loop is CASSLIGERGRGTEAFF. The CDR3 region has the DNA TGTGCCAGCAGCCTAATTGGTGAAAGGGGGCGCGGCACTGAAGCTTTCTTT.

V usage is TRBV5-1 and J usage is TRBJ2-7; 11 nucleotides align to TRBD2. CDR1 is SGHRS and CDR2 is YFSETQ in the germline V gene. The CDR3 has 16 residues. V lost 4 bases, J lost 4 bases, and 10 bases stayed unmatched. CDR3 bases: TGCGCCAGCAGCGGGACCCTAGCGGGGGGCGTATACGAGCAGTACTTC. Translated: CASSGTLAGGVYEQYF.

The rearrangement links TRBV7-3 to TRBJ2-1; TRBD2 matches at 11 bases. J lost 8 bases, V lost 4 bases, and 4 bases had no gene match. CDR1 and CDR2 from the germline V gene are SGHTA and FQGTGA. The CDR3 consists of 14 residues. CDR3 DNA: TGTGCCAGCAGCTCCTTAGCGGGAGGGGATGAGCAGTTCTTC. Protein product: CASSSLAGGDEQFF.

The chain joins TRBV29-1 to TRBJ2-1; 7 nucleotides line up with TRBD2. This CDR3 contains 14 residues. V lost 6 bases and J lost 3; bases outside the gene matches: 8. The germline gives CDR1 SQVTM, CDR2 ANQGSEA. CDR3 nucleotide sequence: TGCAGCGTCGTAGCGGGTGGGGTCTACAATGAGCAGTTCTTC. This encodes CSVVAGGVYNEQFF.

The gene calls are TRBV5-1 and TRBJ2-2, with TRBD2 matching 9 bases. CDR3 length: 16 residues. CDR1 and CDR2 from the germline V gene are SGHRS and YFSETQ. Germline trimming cut 1 base from V and 1 base from J; bases unmatched to any gene: 2. As DNA, the CDR3 is TGCGCCAGCAGCTTGAGTAGCGGGGGGAACACCGGGGAGCTGTTTTTT. Translated: CASSLSSGGNTGELFF.

The chain combines TRBV25-1 with TRBJ1-2; tentatively, D is TRBD1 (5 bases). CDR3 length: 15 residues. From germline, CDR1 is MGHDK and CDR2 SYGVNS. Trimming stripped 0 bases from V and 4 bases from J, with 12 bases between. CDR3 DNA: TGTGCCAGCAGTGAATACGAAAGGACACCCTATGGCTACACCTTC. Its protein is CASSEYERTPYGYTF.

The chain recombines TRBV19 with TRBJ1-5; 8 bases are shared with TRBD1. The CDR3 spans 16 residues. The germline V gene encodes CDR1 LNHDA and CDR2 SQIVND (reference sequence). Trimming took 6 bases from V and 4 from J; bases not matched to a gene: 11. CDR3 DNA: TGTGCCAGTAGCCAAGAGGGGACAGGCTCTAATCAGCCCCAGCATTTT. Protein sequence: CASSQEGTGSNQPQHF.

The chain couples TRBV6-1 to TRBJ1-5; D is possibly TRBD1 (6 bases). The germline gives CDR1 MNHNS, CDR2 SASEGT. V was trimmed by 6 bases and J by 1 base, leaving 10 bases between them. This CDR3 is built from 14 residues. CDR3 in DNA: TGTGCCAGCAGGGGGGGGGCAAGCAATCAGCCCCAGCATTTT. Its translation is CASRGGASNQPQHF.

The count of this clone is one. The chain recombines TRBV11-2 with TRBJ1-6; 9 positions agree with TRBD1. Germline V CDR1 and CDR2: SGHAT, FQNNGV. Germline trimming cut 3 bases from V and 8 bases from J; bases unmatched to any gene: 2. The CDR3 spans 14 residues. CDR3 DNA: TGTGCCAGCAGCTTGGGGACAGGGCATTCACCCCTCCACTTT. Its translation: CASSLGTGHSPLHF.

The chain has TRBV19 and TRBJ2-1, with 8 bases lining up with TRBD1. V shed 5 bases and J 1 base; nucleotides not matched to a gene: 4. The V gene's germline CDR1 is LNHDA and CDR2 SQIVND (reference sequence). CDR3 size: 15 residues. The CDR3 here is CASSATGGSYNEQFF. The DNA of the CDR3 is TGTGCCAGTAGTGCTACAGGGGGGTCCTACAATGAGCAGTTCTTC.

The V and J genes are TRBV30 and TRBJ2-7, with 9 bases identical to TRBD1. The J segment lost 3 bases and the V segment lost 2 bases, leaving 2 bases of the junction unmatched. The CDR3 totals 13 residues. CDR1 and CDR2 (germline): GTSNPN, SVGIG (reference sequence). CDR3 in amino acids: CAWSMGQGYEQYF. The CDR3 DNA follows: TGTGCCTGGAGTATGGGACAGGGCTACGAGCAGTACTTC.

The chain joins TRBV5-8 to TRBJ1-1; 7 nucleotides line up with TRBD1. CDR1 is SGHTS, CDR2 YDEGEE, per germline. Unmatched junction bases numbered 9, after V lost 2 bases and J lost 5 bases. The length of the CDR3 is 15 residues. The CDR3 region is CASSLRGLGWTEAFF. CDR3 DNA sequence: TGTGCCAGCAGCTTAAGGGGGCTGGGTTGGACTGAAGCTTTCTTT.

This rearrangement joins TRBV10-3 to TRBJ2-7, with 13 bases aligning to TRBD2. This CDR3 has 17 amino acids. In germline, CDR1 is ENHRY, CDR2 SYGVKD. V trimming: 4 bases; J trimming: 0 bases; junction bases outside the gene matches: 6. The CDR3 is CAISGVGLAGASYEQYF. The CDR3 region has the DNA TGTGCCATCAGTGGAGTCGGACTAGCGGGAGCCTCCTACGAGCAGTACTTC.